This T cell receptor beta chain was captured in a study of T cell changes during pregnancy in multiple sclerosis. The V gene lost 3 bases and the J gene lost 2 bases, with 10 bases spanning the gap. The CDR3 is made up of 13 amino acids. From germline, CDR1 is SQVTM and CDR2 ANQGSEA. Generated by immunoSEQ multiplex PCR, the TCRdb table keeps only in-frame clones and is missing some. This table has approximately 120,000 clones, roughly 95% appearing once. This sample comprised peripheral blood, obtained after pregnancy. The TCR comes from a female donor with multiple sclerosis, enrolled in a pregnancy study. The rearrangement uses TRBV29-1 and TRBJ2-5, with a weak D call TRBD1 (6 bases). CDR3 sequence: CSVEGHRQETQYF. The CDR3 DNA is TGCAGCGTTGAGGGACATCGACAAGAGACCCAGTACTTC.